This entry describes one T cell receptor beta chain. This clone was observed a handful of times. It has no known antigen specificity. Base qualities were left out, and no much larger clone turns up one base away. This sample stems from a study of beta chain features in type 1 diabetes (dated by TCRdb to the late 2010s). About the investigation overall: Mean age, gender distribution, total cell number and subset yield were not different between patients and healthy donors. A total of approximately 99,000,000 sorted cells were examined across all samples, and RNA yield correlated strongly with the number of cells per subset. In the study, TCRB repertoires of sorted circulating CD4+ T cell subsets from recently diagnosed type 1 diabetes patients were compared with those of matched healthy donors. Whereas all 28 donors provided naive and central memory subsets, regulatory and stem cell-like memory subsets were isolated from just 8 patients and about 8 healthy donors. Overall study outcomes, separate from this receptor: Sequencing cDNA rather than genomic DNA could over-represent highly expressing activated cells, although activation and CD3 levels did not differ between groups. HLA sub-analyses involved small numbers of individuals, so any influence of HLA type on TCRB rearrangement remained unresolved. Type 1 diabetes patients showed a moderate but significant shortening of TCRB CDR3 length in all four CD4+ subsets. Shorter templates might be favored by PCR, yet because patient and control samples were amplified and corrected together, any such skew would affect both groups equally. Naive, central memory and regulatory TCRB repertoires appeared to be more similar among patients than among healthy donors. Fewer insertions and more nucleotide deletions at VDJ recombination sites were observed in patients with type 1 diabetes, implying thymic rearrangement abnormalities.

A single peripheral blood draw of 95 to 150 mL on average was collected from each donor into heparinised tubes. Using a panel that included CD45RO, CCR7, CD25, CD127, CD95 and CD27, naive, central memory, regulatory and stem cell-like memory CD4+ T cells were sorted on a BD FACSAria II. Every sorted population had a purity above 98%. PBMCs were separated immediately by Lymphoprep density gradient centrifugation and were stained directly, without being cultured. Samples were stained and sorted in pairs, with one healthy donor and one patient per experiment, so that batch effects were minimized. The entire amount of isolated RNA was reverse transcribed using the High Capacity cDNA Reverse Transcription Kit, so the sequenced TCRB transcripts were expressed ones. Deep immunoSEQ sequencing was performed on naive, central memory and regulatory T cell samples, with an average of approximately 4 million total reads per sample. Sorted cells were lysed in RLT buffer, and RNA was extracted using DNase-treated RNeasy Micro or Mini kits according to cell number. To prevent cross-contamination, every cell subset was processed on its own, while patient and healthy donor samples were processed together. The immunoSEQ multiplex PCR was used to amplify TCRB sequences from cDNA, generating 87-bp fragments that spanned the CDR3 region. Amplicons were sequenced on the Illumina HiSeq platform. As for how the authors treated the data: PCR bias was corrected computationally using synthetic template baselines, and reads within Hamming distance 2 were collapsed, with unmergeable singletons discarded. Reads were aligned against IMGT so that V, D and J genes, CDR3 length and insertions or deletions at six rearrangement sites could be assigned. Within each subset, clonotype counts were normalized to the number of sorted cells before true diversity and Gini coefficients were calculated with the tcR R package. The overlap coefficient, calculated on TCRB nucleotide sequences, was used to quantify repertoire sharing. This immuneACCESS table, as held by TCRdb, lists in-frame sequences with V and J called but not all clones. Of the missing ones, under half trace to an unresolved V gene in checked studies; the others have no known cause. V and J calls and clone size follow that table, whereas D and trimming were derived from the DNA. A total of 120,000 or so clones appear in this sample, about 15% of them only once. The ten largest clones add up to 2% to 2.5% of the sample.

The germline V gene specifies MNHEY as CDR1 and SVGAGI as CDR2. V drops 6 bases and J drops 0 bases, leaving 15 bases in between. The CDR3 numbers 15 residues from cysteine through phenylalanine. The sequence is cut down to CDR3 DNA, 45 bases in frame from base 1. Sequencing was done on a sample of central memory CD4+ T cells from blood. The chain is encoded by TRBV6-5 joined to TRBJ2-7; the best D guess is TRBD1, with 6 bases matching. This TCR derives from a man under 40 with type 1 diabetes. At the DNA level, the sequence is TGTGCCAGCAGCCCCGGACAGAGGAGCTCCTACGAGCAGTACTTC. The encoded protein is CASSPGQRSSYEQYF.